The clone carrying this TCR beta chain was recorded many times. Antigen unknown. The TCR alpha and TCR beta cDNA libraries, bearing sample barcodes and UMIs, were generated by 5'RACE using constant-segment primers. TCRdb re-derived calls from the 5' RACE reads in MiXCR, one entry per CDR3 protein. Here the sample spans approximately 45,000 distinct CDR3 sequences, roughly 6.6% being singletons. This CDR3 is built from 13 residues. Trimming removed 6 bases from V and 4 bases from J; junction bases left unmatched: 5. These data belong to a study of T-cell memory formation after mild COVID-19. Study results and limitations: Memory sampled before infection contained some responding clones, suggesting cross-reactive memory joined.

Sequencing used PBMCs or a T cell subset sorted from them (not recorded which). The source of this sequence is an adult who had mild COVID-19 (a few samples of this study predate the infection). Cell type and time point are not known. The chain combines TRBV12-3 or TRBV12-4 with TRBJ1-2; TRBD1 aligns across 7 bases. The CDR3 is CASSRDSPYGYTF. CDR3 nucleotide sequence: TGTGCCAGCAGCCGGGACAGCCCCTATGGCTACACCTTC.